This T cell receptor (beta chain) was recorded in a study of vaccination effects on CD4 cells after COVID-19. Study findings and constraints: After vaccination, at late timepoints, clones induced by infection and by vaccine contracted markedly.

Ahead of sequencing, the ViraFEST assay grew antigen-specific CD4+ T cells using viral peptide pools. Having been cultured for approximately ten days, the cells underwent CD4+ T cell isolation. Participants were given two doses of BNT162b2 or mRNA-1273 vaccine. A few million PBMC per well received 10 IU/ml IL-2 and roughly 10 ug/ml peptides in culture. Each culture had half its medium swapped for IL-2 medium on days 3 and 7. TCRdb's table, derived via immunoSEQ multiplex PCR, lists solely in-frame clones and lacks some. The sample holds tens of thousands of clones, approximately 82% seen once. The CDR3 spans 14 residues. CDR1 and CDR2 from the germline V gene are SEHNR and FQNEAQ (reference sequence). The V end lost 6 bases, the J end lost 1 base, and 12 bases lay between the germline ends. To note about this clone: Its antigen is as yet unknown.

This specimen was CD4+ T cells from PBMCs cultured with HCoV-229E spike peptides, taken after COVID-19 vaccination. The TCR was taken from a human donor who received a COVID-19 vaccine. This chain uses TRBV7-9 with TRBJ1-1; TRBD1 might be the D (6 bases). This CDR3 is CASSLGQTNTEAFF. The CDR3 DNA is TGTGCCAGCAGTCTCGGACAGACGAACACTGAAGCTTTCTTT.